Included here is one TCR beta chain sequence, with context. Antigen specificity is unknown. These data originate in a study of post-analysis software for immune sequencing data. Study information: The disease courses spanned relapsing-remitting, secondary progressive and progressive-relapsing forms of multiple sclerosis.

Carried by the TCR beta cDNA libraries were unique molecular identifiers. Via MiXCR, TCRdb re-called the PCR reads, giving one row per CDR3 protein. The table records about 810,000 distinct CDR3 sequences, around 53% of them present only once. Study-level results: A significant reduction in normalized Chao1 diversity was observed in multiple sclerosis patients versus controls. Patients had higher frequencies than controls of roughly 5 TRBV segments, including TRBV5-6, TRBV5-1 and TRBV20-1.

The CDR3 length is 15 residues. Germline V lookup: CDR1 SGHRS, CDR2 YFSETQ. V dropped 2 bases and J dropped 9; count of bases not matched to a gene: 8. The sequence came from a girl aged 10-17 years with multiple sclerosis. This sequence joins TRBV5-1 and TRBJ2-1; TRBD2 agrees at 10 bases. Sequenced sample: blood. In nucleotides, the CDR3 is TGCGCCAGCAGCTTTGGGTCTAGCGGGAGTAGTGAGCAGTTCTTC. Amino acid sequence: CASSFGSSGSSEQFF.